The clone carrying this T cell receptor (beta chain) came up once. This sample is drawn from a study of blood T cell repertoires in COVID-19. Background on the study: COVID-19 samples from acute and convalescent phases originated in the United States, Italy and Spain. Nucleic acid was either cDNA or gDNA, and it came from T cells, B-cell-depleted T cells, or PBMCs.

In the original analysis: For nucleated cells, counts were estimated from reference gene primer amplification. The repertoire was sequenced with immunoSEQ multiplex PCR; TCRdb's copy has only in-frame clones and lacks some. V, J and clone size derive from that table, while D and trimming were established from the DNA sequence. The sample shows around 260,000 clones, 80% to 90% of them seen only once. The clonotype comes from a woman between 35 and 50 years old who had recovered from COVID-19. Sequencing was carried out using peripheral blood.

CDR3: CASTRNGNEQFF. The CDR3 DNA follows: TGTGCCAGCACTAGGAATGGCAATGAGCAGTTCTTC. The chain has TRBV2 and TRBJ2-1; no clear D gene. The CDR3 is 12 amino acids. V was cut by 7 bases and J by 6 bases, with 10 bases left in between. The germline V gene encodes CDR1 SNHLY and CDR2 FYNNEI.